These 5 T cell receptor beta chains came from one sample sequenced in a study of T cell responses to AZD1222 COVID-19 vaccine. Method: immunoSEQ multiplex PCR; TCRdb's copy keeps in-frame clones and lacks some. The repertoire consists of some 150,000 clones, with approximately 90% occurring once and the leading ten covering 1.5% to 2%. Sequencing was performed on peripheral blood, taken on day 0 of AZD1222 vaccination. The receptors shown here come from an adult in good health.

V gene TRBV3-1 (or the pseudogene TRBV3-2) combines with J gene TRBJ1-2, with 8 bases identical to TRBD1. The trim removed 2 bases at V and 6 bases at J, leaving 8 bases unmatched. The CDR3 is 15 residues long. The germline CDR1 and CDR2 sequences are LGHDT and YNNKEL (reference sequence). CDR3: CASSQSAGGRDGYTF. DNA of the CDR3: TGTGCCAGCAGCCAAAGCGCAGGGGGCAGGGATGGCTACACCTTC.

V usage is TRBV7-9 and J usage is TRBJ2-2; TRBD1 might be the D (6 bases). CDR1 is SEHNR, CDR2 FQNEAQ, per germline (reference sequence). This CDR3 spans 16 amino acids. V shed 1 base and J shed 4 bases, with 13 bases lying between them. The CDR3, as DNA: TGTGCCAGCAGCTTAGTGGTCAGGGGCCCCACCGGGGAGCTGTTTTTT. Translated, it gives CASSLVVRGPTGELFF. The variable domain in full, with the rest retrieved from reference TRBV7-9 and TRBJ2-2, is DTGVSQNPRHKITKRGQNVTFRCDPISEHNRLYWYRQTLGQGPEFLTYFQNEAQLEKSRLLSDRFSAERPKGSFSTLEIQRTEQGDSAMYLCASSLVVRGPTGELFFGEGSRLTVL.

The V gene is TRBV5-1, the J gene TRBJ1-1; D remains unclear. Germline V CDR1 and CDR2: SGHRS, YFSETQ. V was clipped by 0 bases and J by 1 base, with 10 bases between them. CDR3 length equals 15 residues. In DNA, the CDR3 is TGCGCCAGCAGCTTGGAAGTAGGGAGGAACACTGAAGCTTTCTTT. Translation gives CASSLEVGRNTEAFF.

The J gene is TRBJ1-6, the V gene TRBV27; no reliable D call. V was clipped by 1 base and J by 10 bases, with 14 bases between them. CDR1 and CDR2 (germline): MNHEY, SMNVEV (reference sequence). CDR3 length: 15 residues. The DNA for the CDR3 is TGTGCCAGCAGTTTATATGGGGTAGGGTACTCACCCCTCCACTTT. Its protein product is CASSLYGVGYSPLHF.

This clone was seen many times. This sequence joins TRBV6-2 or TRBV6-3 and TRBJ2-3; 7 nucleotides agree with TRBD2. V shed 4 bases and J 3 bases; nucleotides not matched to a gene: 1. The CDR3 spans 13 residues. CDR1 MNHEY and CDR2 SVGEGT come from the germline V gene. The chain's CDR3 is CASSWRETDTQYF. CDR3 sequence (DNA): TGTGCCAGCAGTTGGCGGGAGACAGATACGCAGTATTTT.